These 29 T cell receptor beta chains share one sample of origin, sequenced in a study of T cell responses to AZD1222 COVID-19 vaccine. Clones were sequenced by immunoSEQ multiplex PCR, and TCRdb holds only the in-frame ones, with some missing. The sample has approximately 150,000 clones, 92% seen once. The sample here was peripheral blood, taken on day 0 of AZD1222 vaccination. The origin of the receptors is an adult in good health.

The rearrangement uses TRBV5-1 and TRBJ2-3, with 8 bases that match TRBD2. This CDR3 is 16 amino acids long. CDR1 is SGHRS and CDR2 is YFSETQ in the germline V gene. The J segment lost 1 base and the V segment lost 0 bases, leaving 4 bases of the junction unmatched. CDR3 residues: CASSLAGRGGTDTQYF. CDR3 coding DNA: TGCGCCAGCAGCTTGGCCGGGCGGGGGGGCACAGATACGCAGTATTTT.

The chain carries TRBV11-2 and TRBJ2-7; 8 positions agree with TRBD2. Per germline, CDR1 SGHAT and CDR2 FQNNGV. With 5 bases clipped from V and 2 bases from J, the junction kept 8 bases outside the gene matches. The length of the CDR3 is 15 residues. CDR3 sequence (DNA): TGTGCCAGCAGCCCCTCCCCAGCGGGAGCCTACGAGCAGTACTTC. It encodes CASSPSPAGAYEQYF.

CDR3 sequence (DNA): TGCGCCAGCAGCCAAGAGGCTAGCGGGACTTCTGGGGCCAACGTCCTGACTTTC. It translates to CASSQEASGTSGANVLTF. The gene calls are TRBV4-3 and TRBJ2-6, with 9 bases lining up with TRBD2. In germline, CDR1 is LGHNA, CDR2 YSLEER. The CDR3 extends over 18 amino acids. Losses at the gene ends were 0 bases for V and 1 base for J; bases not matched to a gene: 4.

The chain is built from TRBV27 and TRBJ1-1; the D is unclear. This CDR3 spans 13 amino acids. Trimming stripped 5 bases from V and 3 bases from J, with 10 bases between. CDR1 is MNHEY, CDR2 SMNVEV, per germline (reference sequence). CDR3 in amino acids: CASSENDDTEAFF. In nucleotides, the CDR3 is TGTGCCAGCAGTGAGAATGACGACACTGAAGCTTTCTTT.

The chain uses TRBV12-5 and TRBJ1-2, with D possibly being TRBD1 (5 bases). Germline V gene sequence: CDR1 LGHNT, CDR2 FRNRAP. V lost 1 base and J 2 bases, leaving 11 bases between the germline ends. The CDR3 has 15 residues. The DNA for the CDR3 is TGTGCTAGTGGTTTGGGTACAGGCTCGAACTATGGCTACACCTTC. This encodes CASGLGTGSNYGYTF. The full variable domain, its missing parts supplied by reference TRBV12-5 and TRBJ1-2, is DARVTQTPRHKVTEMGQEVTMRCQPILGHNTVFWYRQTMMQGLELLAYFRNRAPLDDSGMPKDRFSAEMPDATLATLKIQPSEPRDSAVYFCASGLGTGSNYGYTFGSGTRLTVV.

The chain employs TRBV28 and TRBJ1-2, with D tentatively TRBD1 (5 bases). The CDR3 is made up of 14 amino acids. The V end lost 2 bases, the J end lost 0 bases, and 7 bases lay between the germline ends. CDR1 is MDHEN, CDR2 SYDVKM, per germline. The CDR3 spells CASSLGGTNYGYTF. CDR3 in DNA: TGTGCCAGCAGTTTAGGGGGGACTAACTATGGCTACACCTTC.

In DNA form, the CDR3 reads TGTGCCAGCAGTTCTGACGGAGGCGATGAAGCTTTCTTT. Its translation is CASSSDGGDEAFF. The chain couples TRBV6-2 or TRBV6-3 to TRBJ1-1, with no clear D. The V gene lost 4 bases and the J gene lost 7 bases, with 13 bases spanning the gap. Germline values: CDR1 MNHEY, CDR2 SVGEGT. The CDR3 is 13 amino acids.

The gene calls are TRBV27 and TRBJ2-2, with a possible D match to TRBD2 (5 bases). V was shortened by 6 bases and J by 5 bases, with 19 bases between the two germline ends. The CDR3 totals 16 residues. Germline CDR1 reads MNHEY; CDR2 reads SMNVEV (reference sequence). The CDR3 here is CASRTGLAGQTGELFF. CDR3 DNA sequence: TGTGCCAGCAGGACTGGGCTTGCGGGTCAAACCGGGGAGCTGTTTTTT.

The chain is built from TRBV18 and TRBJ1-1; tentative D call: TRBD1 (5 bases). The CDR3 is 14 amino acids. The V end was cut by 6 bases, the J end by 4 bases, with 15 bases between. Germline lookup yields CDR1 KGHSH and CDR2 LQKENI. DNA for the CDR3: TGTGCCAGCTCGCCCAGGGTGGTGGGCACTGAAGCTTTCTTT. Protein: CASSPRVVGTEAFF.

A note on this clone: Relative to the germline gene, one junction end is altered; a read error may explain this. This CDR3 is CASSLDSPQYSSYEQYF. The CDR3 region has the DNA TGTGCCAGCAGCTTGGATTCCCCCCAGTATAGTTCCTACGAGCAATACTTC. The chain links TRBV5-6 to TRBJ2-7; D is unresolved. Germline lookup yields CDR1 SGHDT and CDR2 YYEEEE. CDR3 size: 17 residues.

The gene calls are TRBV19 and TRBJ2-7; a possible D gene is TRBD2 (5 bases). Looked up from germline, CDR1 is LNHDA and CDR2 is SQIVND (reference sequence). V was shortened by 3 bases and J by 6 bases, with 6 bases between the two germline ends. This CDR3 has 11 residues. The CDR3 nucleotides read TGTGCCAGTAGTATTCGGGGCGAGCAGTACTTC. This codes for CASSIRGEQYF.

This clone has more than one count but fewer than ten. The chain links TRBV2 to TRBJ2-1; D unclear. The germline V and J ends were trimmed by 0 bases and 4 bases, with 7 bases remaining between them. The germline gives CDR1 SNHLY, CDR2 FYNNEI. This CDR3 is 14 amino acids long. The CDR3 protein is CASSEARVYNEQFF. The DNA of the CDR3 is TGTGCCAGCAGTGAAGCGCGTGTATACAATGAGCAGTTCTTC.

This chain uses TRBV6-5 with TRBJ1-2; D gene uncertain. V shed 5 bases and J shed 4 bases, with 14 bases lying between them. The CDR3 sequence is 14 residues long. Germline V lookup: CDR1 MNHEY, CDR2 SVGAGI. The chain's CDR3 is CASSRKQRTYGYTF. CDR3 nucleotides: TGTGCCAGCAGTAGGAAACAGAGGACCTATGGCTACACCTTC.

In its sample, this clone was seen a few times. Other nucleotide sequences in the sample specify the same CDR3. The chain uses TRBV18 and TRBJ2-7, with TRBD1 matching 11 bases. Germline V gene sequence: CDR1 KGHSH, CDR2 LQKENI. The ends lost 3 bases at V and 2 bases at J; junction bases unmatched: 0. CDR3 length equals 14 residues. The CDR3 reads CASSPGQGAYEQYF. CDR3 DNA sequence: TGTGCCAGCTCACCGGGACAGGGGGCCTACGAGCAGTACTTC.

This chain's CDR3 is CASTDPRTGGYNSPLHF. CDR3 sequence (DNA): TGTGCCAGCACAGACCCACGCACAGGGGGCTATAATTCACCCCTCCACTTT. The chain links TRBV5-5 to TRBJ1-6, with TRBD1 identical over 8 bases. This CDR3 has 17 amino acids. CDR1 and CDR2 (germline): SGHKS, YYEKEE (reference sequence). J lost 3 bases, V lost 6 bases, and 11 bases had no gene match.

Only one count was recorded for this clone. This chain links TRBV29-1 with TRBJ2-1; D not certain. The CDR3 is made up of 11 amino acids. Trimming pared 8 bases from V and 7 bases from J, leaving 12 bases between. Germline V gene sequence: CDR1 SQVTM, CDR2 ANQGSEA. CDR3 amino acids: CSPLGDNEQFF. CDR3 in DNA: TGCAGCCCACTGGGTGATAATGAGCAGTTCTTC.

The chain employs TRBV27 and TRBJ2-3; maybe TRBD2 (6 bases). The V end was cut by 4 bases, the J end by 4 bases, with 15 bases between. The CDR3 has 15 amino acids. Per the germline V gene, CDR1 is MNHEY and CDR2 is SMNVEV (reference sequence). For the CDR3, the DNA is TGTGCCAGCAGTTCTTTTTCGGGGGTTGCAGATACGCAGTATTTT. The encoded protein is CASSSFSGVADTQYF.

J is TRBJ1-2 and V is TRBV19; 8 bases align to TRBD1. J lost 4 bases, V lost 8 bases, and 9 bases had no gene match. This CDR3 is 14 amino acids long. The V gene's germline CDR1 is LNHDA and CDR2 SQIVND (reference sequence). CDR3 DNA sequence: TGTGCCAGTCAGTTAGGACAGGGCACCTATGGCTACACCTTC. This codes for CASQLGQGTYGYTF.

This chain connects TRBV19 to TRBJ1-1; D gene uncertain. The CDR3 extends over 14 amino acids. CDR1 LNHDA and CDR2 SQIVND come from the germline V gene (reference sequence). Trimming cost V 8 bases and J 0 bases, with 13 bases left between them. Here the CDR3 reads CASVEGALNTEAFF. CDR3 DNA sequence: TGTGCCAGTGTTGAGGGAGCCTTGAACACTGAAGCTTTCTTT.

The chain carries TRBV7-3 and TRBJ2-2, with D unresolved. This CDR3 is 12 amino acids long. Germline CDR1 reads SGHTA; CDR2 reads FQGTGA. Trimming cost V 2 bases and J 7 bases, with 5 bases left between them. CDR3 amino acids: CASSLLGGELFF. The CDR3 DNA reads TGTGCCAGCAGCTTATTGGGCGGGGAGCTGTTTTTT. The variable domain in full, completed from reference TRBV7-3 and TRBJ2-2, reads GAGVSQTPSNKVTEKGKYVELRCDPISGHTALYWYRQSLGQGPEFLIYFQGTGAADDSGLPNDRFFAVRPEGSVSTLKIQRTERGDSAVYLCASSLLGGELFFGEGSRLTVL.

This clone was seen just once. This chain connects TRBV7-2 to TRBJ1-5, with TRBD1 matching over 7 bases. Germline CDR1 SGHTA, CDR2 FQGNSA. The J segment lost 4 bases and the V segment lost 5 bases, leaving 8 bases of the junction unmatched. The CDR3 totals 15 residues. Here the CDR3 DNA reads TGTGCCAGCAGCCCCTGGACAGGAAGGAATCAGCCCCAGCATTTT. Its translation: CASSPWTGRNQPQHF.

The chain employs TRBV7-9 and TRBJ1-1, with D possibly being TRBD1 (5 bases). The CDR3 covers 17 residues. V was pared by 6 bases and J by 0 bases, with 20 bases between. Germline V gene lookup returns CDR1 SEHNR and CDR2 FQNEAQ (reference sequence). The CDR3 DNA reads TGTGCCAGCAGACGGCCGGTGGACATTACGCTGAACACTGAAGCTTTCTTT. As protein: CASRRPVDITLNTEAFF.

The CDR3 is CSATSGEQYF. In DNA form, the CDR3 reads TGCAGTGCTACCAGCGGCGAGCAGTACTTC. This chain connects TRBV20-1 to TRBJ2-7; D is perhaps TRBD2 (5 bases). Trimming removed 4 bases from V and 6 bases from J, with 7 bases in between. Germline CDR1 and CDR2: DFQATT and SNEGSKA (reference sequence). The CDR3 loop spans 10 amino acids.

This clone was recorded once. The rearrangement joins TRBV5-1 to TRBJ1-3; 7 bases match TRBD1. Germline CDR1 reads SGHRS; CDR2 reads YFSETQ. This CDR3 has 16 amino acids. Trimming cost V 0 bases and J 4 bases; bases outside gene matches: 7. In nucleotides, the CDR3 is TGCGCCAGCAGCTTGGAAGCCAGGGGGGTCGGAAACACCATATATTTT. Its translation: CASSLEARGVGNTIYF.

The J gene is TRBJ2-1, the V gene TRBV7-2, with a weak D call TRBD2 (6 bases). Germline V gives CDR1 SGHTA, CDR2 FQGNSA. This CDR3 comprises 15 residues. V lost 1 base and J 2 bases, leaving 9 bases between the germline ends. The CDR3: CASSLEGGAYNEQFF. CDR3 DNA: TGTGCCAGCAGCTTAGAAGGCGGGGCCTACAATGAGCAGTTCTTC.

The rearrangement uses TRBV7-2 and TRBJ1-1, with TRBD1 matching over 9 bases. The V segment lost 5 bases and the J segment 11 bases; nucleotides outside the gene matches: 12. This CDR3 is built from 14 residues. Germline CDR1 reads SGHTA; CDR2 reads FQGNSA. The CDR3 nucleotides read TGTGCCAGCAGCCCCCGACAGGGGGGGGAAATCGCTTTCTTT. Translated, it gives CASSPRQGGEIAFF.

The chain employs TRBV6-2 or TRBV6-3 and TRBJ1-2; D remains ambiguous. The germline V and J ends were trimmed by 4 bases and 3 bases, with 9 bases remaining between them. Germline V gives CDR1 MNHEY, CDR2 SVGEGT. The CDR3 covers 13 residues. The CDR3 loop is CASSWTGYYGYTF. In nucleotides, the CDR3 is TGTGCCAGCAGTTGGACGGGTTACTATGGCTACACCTTC.

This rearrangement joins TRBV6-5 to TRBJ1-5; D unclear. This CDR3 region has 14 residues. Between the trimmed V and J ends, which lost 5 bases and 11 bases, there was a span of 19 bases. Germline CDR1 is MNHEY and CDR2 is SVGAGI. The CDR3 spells CASSPTAGLTSQHF. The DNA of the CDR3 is TGTGCCAGCAGTCCCACGGCTGGTCTGACGTCCCAGCATTTT.

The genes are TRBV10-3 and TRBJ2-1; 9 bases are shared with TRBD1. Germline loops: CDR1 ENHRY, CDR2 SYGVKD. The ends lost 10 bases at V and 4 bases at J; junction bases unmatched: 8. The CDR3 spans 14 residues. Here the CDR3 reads CATRDREKYNEQFF. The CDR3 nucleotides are TGTGCCACCCGGGACAGGGAGAAATACAATGAGCAGTTCTTC.